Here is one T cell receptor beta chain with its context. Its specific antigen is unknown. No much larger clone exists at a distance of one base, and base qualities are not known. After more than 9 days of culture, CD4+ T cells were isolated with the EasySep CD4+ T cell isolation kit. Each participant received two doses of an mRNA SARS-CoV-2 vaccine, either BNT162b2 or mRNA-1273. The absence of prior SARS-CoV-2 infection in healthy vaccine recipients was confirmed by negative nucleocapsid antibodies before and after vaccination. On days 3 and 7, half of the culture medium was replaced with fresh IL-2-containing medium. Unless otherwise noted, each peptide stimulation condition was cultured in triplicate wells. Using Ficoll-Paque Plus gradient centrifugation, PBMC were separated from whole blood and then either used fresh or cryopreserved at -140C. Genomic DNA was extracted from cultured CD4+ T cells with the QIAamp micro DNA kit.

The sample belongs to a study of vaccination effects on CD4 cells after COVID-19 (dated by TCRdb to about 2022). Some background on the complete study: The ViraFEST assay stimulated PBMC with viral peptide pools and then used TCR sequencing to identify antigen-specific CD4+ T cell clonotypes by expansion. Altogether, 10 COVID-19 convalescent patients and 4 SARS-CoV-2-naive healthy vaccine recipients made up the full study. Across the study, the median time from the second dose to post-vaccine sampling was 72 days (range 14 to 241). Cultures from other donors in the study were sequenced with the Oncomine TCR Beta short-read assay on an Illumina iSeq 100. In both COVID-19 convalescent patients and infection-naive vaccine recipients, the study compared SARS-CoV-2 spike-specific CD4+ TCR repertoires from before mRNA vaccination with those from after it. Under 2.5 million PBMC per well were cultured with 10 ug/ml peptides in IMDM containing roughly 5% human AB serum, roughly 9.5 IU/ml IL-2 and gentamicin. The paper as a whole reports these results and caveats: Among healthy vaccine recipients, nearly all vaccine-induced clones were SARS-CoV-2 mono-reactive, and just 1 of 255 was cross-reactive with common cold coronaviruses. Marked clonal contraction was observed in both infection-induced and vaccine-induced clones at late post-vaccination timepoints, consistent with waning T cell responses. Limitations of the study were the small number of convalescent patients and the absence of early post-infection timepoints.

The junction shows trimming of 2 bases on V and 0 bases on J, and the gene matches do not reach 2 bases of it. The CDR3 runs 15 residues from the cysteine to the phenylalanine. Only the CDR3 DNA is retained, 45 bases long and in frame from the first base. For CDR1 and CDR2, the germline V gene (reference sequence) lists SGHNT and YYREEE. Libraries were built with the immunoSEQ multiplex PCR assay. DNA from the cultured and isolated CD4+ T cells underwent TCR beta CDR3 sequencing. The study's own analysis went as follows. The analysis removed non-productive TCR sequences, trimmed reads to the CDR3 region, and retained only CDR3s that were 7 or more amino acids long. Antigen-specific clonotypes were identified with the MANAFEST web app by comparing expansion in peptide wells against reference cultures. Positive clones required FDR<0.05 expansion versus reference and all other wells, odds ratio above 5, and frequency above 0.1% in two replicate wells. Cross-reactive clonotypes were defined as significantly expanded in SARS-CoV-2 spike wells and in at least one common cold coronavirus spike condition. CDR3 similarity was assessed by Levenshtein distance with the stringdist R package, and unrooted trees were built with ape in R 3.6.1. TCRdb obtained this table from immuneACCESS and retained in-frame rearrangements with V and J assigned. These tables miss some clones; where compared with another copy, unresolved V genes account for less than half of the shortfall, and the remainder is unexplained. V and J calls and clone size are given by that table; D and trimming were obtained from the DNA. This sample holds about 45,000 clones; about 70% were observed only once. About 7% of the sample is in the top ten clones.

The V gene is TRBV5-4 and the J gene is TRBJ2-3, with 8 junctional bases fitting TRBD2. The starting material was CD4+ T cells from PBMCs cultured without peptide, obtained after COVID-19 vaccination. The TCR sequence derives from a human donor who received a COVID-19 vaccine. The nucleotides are TGTGCCAGCAGCTTTAGCGGGACCAGCACAGATACGCAGTATTTT. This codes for CASSFSGTSTDTQYF.